Shown below are 11 T cell receptor beta chains from a single sample sequenced in a study of human T cells and chemical hapten exposure. Indicated time point: patch test 1, 2 weeks after DPC sensitization. This sample's treatment: therapeutic diphenylcyclopropenone sensitization with weekly scalp DPC. Total RNA extraction was carried out from unfractionated whole blood. Via MiXCR, TCRdb re-called the RACE reads, giving one row per CDR3 protein. The repertoire includes tens of thousands of distinct CDR3 sequences, 11% of them detected once, and approximately 2% sits in the top ten. The sample consisted of whole blood, taken in connection with sensitization to the hapten diphenylcyclopropenone (DPC). The source is a woman aged 40-49 years with alopecia areata. Some clones in this sample may be carry-over from other donors' samples.

This clonotype was seen ten or more times. V and J are TRBV7-8 and TRBJ1-5; D remains ambiguous. Germline-derived CDR1 and CDR2 are SGHVS and FQNEAQ. V shed 1 base and J shed 3 bases, with 4 bases lying between them. This CDR3 spans 13 amino acids. This chain's CDR3 is CASSLVLNQPQHF. DNA for the CDR3: TGTGCCAGCAGCTTAGTTCTCAATCAGCCCCAGCATTTT. Complete variable domain (other parts from reference TRBV7-8 and TRBJ1-5): GAGVSQSPRYKVAKRGQDVALRCDPISGHVSLFWYQQALGQGPEFLTYFQNEAQLDKSGLPSDRFFAERPEGSVSTLKIQRTQQEDSAVYLCASSLVLNQPQHFGDGTRLSIL.

In its sample, this clonotype was seen a few times. CDR3 nucleotides: TGCGCCAGCAGCCTCACTAGCGGACTAAACACCGGGGAGCTGTTTTTT. It encodes CASSLTSGLNTGELFF. The rearrangement joins TRBV5-1 to TRBJ2-2; 8 bases match TRBD2. This CDR3 spans 16 amino acids. In germline, CDR1 is SGHRS, CDR2 YFSETQ. Unmatched junction bases numbered 7, after V lost 4 bases and J lost 2 bases. The full variable domain, its missing parts supplied by reference TRBV5-1 and TRBJ2-2, is KAGVTQTPRYLIKTRGQQVTLSCSPISGHRSVSWYQQTPGQGLQFLFEYFSETQRNKGNFPGRFSGRQFSNSRSEMNVSTLELGDSALYLCASSLTSGLNTGELFFGEGSRLTVL.

The sample holds a few counts of this clonotype. The chain links TRBV7-9 to TRBJ1-1; no clear D. Germline CDR1 SEHNR, CDR2 FQNEAQ (reference sequence). Trimming shortened V by 1 base and J by 10 bases, and 10 bases separated the two germline ends. The CDR3 runs 12 residues. The CDR3 DNA sequence: TGTGCCAGCAGCTTAGAGACGGTAAGAGCTTTCTTT. Its translation is CASSLETVRAFF. Full variable domain (rest looked up from reference TRBV7-9 and TRBJ1-1): DTGVSQNPRHKITKRGQNVTFRCDPISEHNRLYWYRQTLGQGPEFLTYFQNEAQLEKSRLLSDRFSAERPKGSFSTLEIQRTEQGDSAMYLCASSLETVRAFFGQGTRLTVV.

The chain recombines TRBV7-6 with TRBJ1-6, with TRBD1 matching over 7 bases. The CDR3 is 15 amino acids. The ends lost 6 bases at V and 6 bases at J; junction bases unmatched: 8. CDR1 SGHVS and CDR2 FNYEAQ come from the germline V gene. The CDR3 sequence is CASSEGAIPNSPLHF. CDR3 DNA sequence: TGTGCCAGCAGTGAGGGGGCGATTCCTAATTCACCCCTCCACTTT.

This clonotype appeared many times. The rearrangement uses TRBV28 and TRBJ1-2, with D tentatively TRBD1 (6 bases). Germline V gives CDR1 MDHEN, CDR2 SYDVKM. V lost 2 bases to trimming and J lost 7 bases, with 8 bases between them. The CDR3 length is 12 residues. CDR3 nucleotides: TGTGCCAGCAGTTTAGGGGGCCGTGGCTACACCTTC. This codes for CASSLGGRGYTF.

In its sample, this clonotype is medium-sized. This sequence joins TRBV7-6 and TRBJ2-3, with D possibly being TRBD1 or TRBD2 (6 bases each). V lost 2 bases and J lost 6, with 12 bases in between. The CDR3 has 14 residues. Germline V CDR1 and CDR2: SGHVS, FNYEAQ. The CDR3 sequence: CASSLTGGHDTQYF. The CDR3 DNA follows: TGTGCCAGCAGCTTAACCGGGGGCCACGATACGCAGTATTTT.

The chain links TRBV28 to TRBJ2-7; D is ambiguous. The V gene lost 3 bases and the J gene lost 7 bases, with 10 bases spanning the gap. The CDR3 is 12 amino acids. The germline V gene has CDR1 MDHEN and CDR2 SYDVKM. The CDR3 DNA reads TGTGCCAGCAGTTTGTTGGTGGGAGAGCAGTACTTC. It encodes CASSLLVGEQYF.

The V and J genes are TRBV2 and TRBJ1-6; 12 bases are a match to TRBD1. Germline V gene data show CDR1 as SNHLY and CDR2 as FYNNEI. The CDR3 has 15 residues. With 7 bases clipped from V and 10 bases from J, the junction kept 8 bases outside the gene matches. The chain's CDR3 is CASKLGTGGQSPLHF. CDR3 in DNA: TGTGCCAGCAAGCTTGGGACAGGGGGCCAATCACCCCTCCACTTT.

This clonotype appeared many times. The chain employs TRBV19 and TRBJ1-5; TRBD1 agrees at 7 bases. Germline values: CDR1 LNHDA, CDR2 SQIVND (reference sequence). This CDR3 spans 15 amino acids. Unmatched junction bases numbered 6, after V lost 3 bases and J lost 4 bases. CDR3 amino acids: CASSMGTATNQPQHF. In nucleotides, the CDR3 is TGTGCCAGTAGTATGGGGACAGCTACGAATCAGCCCCAGCATTTT.

This clonotype turned up a few times. This chain connects TRBV13 to TRBJ1-5; TRBD1 matches 9 bases. The CDR3 is made up of 15 amino acids. Trimming at V came to 0 bases and at J to 6 bases, leaving 3 bases not matched to a gene. Germline V gene data show CDR1 as PRHDT and CDR2 as FYEKMQ (reference sequence). CDR3 residues: CASSLGGQGTQPQHF. In DNA form, the CDR3 reads TGTGCCAGCAGCTTAGGCGGACAGGGGACTCAGCCCCAGCATTTT.

This clonotype was counted only a few times. The chain's CDR3 is CASKPAFSGPSTDTQYF. CDR3 in DNA: TGCGCCAGCAAGCCCGCCTTTTCGGGCCCCAGCACAGATACGCAGTATTTT. The chain is built from TRBV10-2 and TRBJ2-3; the D is unclear. V shed 7 bases and J shed 0 bases, with 20 bases lying between them. Germline CDR1 WSHSY, CDR2 SAAADI. The CDR3 length is 17 residues.